This TCR beta chain was documented in a study of identical twins. A universal primer site was created by template switching, with the cDNA bearing unique molecular identifiers. TCRdb used MiXCR to reprocess the 5' RACE reads, holding one entry per CDR3 protein. The sample includes about 240,000 distinct CDR3 sequences, about 13% of them seen just once. CDR3 length: 17 amino acids. Germline CDR1 DFQATT, CDR2 SNEGSKA (reference sequence). The junction had 14 bases not matched to a gene; V was cut back by 6 bases and J by 4 bases. Whole-study findings and limits: Modeled out-of-frame TCR alpha sharing in monozygotic twins fell below observed levels. Analyses of zero insertions could, in part, be confounded by invariant MAIT and iNKT cells. Cord blood beta clonotypes that were abundant carried fewer insertions, and memory repertoires showed no such trend.

This clonotype showed up many times. The antigen remains unidentified. This same sample was also taken into another study, of yellow fever vaccine responses in identical twins.

The sequencing input was memory (CD45RO+) T cells sorted from blood. The sequence came from a woman in her late teens or twenties in good health. This sequence joins TRBV20-1 and TRBJ2-3; 12 bases line up with TRBD2. CDR3 in DNA: TGCAGTGCCAAGAGGCCTAGCGGGGGGGGTTGGGCAGATACGCAGTATTTT. This translates into CSAKRPSGGGWADTQYF.